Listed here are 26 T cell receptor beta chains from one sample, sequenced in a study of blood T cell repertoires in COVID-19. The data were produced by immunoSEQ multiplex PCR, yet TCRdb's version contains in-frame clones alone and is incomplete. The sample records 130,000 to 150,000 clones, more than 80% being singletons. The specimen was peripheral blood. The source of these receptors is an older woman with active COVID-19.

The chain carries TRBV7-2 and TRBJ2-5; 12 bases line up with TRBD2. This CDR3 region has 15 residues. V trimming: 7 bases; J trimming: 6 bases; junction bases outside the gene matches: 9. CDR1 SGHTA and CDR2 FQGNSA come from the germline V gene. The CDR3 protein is CASTWASGRAQTQYF. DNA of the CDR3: TGTGCCAGCACCTGGGCTAGCGGGAGGGCTCAGACCCAGTACTTC.

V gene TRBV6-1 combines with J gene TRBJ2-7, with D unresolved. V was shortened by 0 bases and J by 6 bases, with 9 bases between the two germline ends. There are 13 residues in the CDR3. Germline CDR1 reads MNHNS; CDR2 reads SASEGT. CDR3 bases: TGTGCCAGCAGTGAAGCGGTCGAGAGCGAGCAGTACTTC. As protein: CASSEAVESEQYF.

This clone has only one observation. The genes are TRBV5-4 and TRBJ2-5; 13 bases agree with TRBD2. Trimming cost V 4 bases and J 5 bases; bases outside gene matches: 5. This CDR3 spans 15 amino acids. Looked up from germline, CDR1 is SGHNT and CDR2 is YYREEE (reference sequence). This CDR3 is CASSPGLAGSETQYF. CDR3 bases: TGTGCCAGCAGCCCGGGACTAGCGGGATCTGAGACCCAGTACTTC. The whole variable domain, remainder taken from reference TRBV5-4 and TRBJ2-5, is ETGVTQSPTHLIKTRGQQVTLRCSSQSGHNTVSWYQQALGQGPQFIFQYYREEENGRGNFPPRFSGLQFPNYSSELNVNALELDDSALYLCASSPGLAGSETQYFGPGTRLLVL.

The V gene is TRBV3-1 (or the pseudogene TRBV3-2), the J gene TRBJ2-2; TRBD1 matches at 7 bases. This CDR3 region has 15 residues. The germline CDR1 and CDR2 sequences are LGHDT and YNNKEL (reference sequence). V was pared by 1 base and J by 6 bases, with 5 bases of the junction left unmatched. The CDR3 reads CASSQGQGSAGELFF. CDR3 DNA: TGTGCCAGCAGCCAAGGACAGGGTTCCGCCGGGGAGCTGTTTTTT.

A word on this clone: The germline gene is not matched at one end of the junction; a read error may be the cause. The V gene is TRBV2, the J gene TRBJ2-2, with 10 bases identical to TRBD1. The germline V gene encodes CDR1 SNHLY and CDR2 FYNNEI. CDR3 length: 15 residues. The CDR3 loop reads CASKGQGVNTRELFF. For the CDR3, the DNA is TGTGCCAGCAAAGGACAGGGGGTGAACACCAGGGAGCTGTTTTTT.

CDR3 bases: TGTGCCAGCCGATCTAGCGGGAGTAATCCAGATACGCAGTATTTT. It translates to CASRSSGSNPDTQYF. The chain joins TRBV6-4 to TRBJ2-3, with TRBD2 matching over 10 bases. V shed 8 bases and J 4 bases; nucleotides not matched to a gene: 9. The CDR3 is 15 amino acids. Germline V gene data show CDR1 as MRHNA and CDR2 as SNTAGT.

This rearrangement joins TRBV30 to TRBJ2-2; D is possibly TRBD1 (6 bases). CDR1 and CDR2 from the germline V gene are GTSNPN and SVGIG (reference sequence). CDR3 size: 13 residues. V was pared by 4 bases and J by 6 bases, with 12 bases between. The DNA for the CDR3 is TGTGCCTGGACCTCAGGGGCTGCCGGGGAGCTGTTTTTT. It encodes CAWTSGAAGELFF.

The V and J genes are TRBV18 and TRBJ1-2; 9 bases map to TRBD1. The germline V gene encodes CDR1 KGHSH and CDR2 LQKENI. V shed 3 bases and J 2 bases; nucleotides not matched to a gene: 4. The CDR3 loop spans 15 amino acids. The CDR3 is CASSPRQGENYGYTF. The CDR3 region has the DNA TGTGCCAGCTCACCGAGACAGGGGGAGAACTATGGCTACACCTTC.

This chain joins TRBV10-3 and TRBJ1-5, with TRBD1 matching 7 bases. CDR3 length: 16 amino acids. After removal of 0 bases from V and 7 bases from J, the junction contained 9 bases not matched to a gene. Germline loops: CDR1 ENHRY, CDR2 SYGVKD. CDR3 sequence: CAISESITGVRQPQHF. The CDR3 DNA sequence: TGTGCCATCAGTGAGTCGATCACAGGGGTACGGCAGCCCCAGCATTTT.

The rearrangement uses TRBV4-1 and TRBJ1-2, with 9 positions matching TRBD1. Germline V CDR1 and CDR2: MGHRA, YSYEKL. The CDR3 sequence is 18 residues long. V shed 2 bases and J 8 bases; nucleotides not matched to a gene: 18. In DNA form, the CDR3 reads TGCGCCAGCAGCCAACCCTCCCGGGGGGGACAGGGTCGAGAAGGCTACACCTTC. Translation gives CASSQPSRGGQGREGYTF.

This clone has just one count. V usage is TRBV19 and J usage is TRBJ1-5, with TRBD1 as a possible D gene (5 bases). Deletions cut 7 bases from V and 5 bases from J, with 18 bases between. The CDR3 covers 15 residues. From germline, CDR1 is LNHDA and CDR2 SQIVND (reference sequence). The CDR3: CASTGRGKSDQPQHF. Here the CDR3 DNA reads TGTGCCAGTACTGGTAGGGGTAAGTCAGATCAGCCCCAGCATTTT.

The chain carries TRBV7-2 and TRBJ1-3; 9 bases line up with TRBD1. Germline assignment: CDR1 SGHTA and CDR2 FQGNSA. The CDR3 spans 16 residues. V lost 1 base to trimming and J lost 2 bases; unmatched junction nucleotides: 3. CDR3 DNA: TGTGCCAGCAGCTTAGATTGGACAGGGGCTGGAAACACCATATATTTT. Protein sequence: CASSLDWTGAGNTIYF.

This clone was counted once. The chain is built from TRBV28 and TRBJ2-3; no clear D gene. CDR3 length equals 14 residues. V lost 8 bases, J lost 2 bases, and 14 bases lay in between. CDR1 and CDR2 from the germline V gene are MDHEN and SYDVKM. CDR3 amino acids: CASAPMVATDTQYF. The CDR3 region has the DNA TGTGCCAGCGCCCCTATGGTCGCCACAGATACGCAGTATTTT.

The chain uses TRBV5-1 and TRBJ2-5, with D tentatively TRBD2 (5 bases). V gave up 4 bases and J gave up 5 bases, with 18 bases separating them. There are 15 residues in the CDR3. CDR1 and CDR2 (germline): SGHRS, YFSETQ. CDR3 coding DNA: TGCGCCAGCAGCCCTACGTGGGAGAGTCGGGAGACCCAGTACTTC. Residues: CASSPTWESRETQYF.

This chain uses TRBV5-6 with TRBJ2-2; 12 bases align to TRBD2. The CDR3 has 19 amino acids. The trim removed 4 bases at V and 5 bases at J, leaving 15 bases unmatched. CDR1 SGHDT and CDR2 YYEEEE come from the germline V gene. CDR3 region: CASSRTYLAGGFRTGELFF. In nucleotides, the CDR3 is TGTGCCAGCAGCCGAACATACCTAGCGGGAGGGTTTAGGACCGGGGAGCTGTTTTTT.

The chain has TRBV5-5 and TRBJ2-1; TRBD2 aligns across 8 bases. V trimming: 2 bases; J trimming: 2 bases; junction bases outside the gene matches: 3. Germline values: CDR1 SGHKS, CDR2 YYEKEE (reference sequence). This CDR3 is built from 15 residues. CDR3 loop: CASSLGAGAYNEQFF. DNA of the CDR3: TGTGCCAGCAGCTTAGGAGCGGGAGCCTACAATGAGCAGTTCTTC.

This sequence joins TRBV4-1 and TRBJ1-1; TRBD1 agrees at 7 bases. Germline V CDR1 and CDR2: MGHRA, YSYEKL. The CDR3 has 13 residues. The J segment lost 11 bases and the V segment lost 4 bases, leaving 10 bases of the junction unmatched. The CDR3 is CASSPLQGGQAFF. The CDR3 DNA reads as TGCGCCAGCAGCCCCCTCCAAGGGGGACAGGCTTTCTTT.

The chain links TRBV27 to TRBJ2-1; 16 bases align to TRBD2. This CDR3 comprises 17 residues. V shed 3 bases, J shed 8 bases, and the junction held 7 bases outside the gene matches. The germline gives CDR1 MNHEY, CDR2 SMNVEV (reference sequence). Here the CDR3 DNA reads TGTGCCAGCAGTTTTGTGGGACTAGCGGGAGGGCCCGATGAGCAGTTCTTC. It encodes CASSFVGLAGGPDEQFF.

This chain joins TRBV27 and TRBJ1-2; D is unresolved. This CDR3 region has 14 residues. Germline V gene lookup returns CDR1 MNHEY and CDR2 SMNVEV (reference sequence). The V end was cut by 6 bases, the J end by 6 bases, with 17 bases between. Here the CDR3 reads CASRNQTTTHGYTF. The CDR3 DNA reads TGTGCCAGCAGGAACCAAACGACTACCCATGGCTACACCTTC.

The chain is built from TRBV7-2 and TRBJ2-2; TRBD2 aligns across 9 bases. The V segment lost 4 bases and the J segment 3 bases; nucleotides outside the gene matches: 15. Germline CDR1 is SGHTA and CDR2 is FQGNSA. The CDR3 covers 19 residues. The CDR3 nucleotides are TGTGCCAGCAGCTCAGGACTAGCGTCAAATCTTAGGGACACCGGGGAGCTGTTTTTT. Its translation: CASSSGLASNLRDTGELFF.

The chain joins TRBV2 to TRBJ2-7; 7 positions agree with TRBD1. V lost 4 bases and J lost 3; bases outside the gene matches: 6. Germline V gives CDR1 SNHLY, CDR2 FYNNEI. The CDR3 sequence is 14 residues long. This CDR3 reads CASSVQGPSYEQYF. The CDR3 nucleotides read TGTGCCAGCAGTGTACAGGGGCCCAGCTACGAGCAGTACTTC.

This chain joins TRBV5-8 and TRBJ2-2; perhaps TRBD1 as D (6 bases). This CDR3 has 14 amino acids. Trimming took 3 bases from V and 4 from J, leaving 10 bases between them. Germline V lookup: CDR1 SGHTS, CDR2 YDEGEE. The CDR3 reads CASSWRGGTGELFF. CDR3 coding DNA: TGTGCCAGCAGCTGGCGAGGGGGCACCGGGGAGCTGTTTTTT.

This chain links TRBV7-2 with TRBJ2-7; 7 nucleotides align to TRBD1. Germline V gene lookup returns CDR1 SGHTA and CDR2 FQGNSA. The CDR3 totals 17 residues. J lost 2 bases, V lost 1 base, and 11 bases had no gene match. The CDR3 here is CASSLGAPGQPPYEQYF. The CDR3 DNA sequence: TGTGCCAGCAGCTTAGGGGCCCCGGGACAGCCCCCCTACGAGCAGTACTTC.

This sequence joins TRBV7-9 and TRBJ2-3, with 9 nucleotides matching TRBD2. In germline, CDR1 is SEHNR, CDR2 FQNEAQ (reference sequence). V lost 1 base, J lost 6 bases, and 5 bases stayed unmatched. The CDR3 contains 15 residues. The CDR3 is CASSLVAGVSDTQYF. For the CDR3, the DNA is TGTGCCAGCAGCTTAGTAGCGGGAGTTTCTGATACGCAGTATTTT.

The DNA for the CDR3 is TGTGCCAGCAGTCTCGACAGGGAGGCAAATTCACCCCTCCACTTT. Translated: CASSLDREANSPLHF. The rearrangement joins TRBV2 to TRBJ1-6; 7 nucleotides match TRBD1. V shed 5 bases and J 7 bases; nucleotides not matched to a gene: 8. Germline V gene lookup returns CDR1 SNHLY and CDR2 FYNNEI. This CDR3 has 15 amino acids.

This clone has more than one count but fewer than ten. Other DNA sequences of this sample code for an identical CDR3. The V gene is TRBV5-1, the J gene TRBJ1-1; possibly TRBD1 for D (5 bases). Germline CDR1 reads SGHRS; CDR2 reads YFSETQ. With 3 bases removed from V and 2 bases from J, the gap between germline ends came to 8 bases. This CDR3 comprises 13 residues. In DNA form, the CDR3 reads TGCGCCAGCAGCTGGCAGGGTAACACTGAAGCTTTCTTT. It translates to CASSWQGNTEAFF.